The clone carrying this T cell receptor (beta chain) was counted at least ten times. Its target is unknown. This sample is part of a study of T cells in Graves' hyperthyroidism and ophthalmopathy. Study-wide results and caveats: It was a median approximately 7.1 months before onset that the model predicted ophthalmopathy. Expanded thyroid clonotypes (above 0.001) were mostly also found in blood.

The CDR3 is 15 residues long. V lost 5 bases and J lost 6; bases outside the gene matches: 11. Germline V gives CDR1 SEHNR, CDR2 FQNEAQ (reference sequence). There were TCR beta CDR3 regions amplified from RNA transcripts. RT-PCR in the first round (using the HTBI primer set) targeted the TCR CDR3. One entry per CDR3 protein, called by TCRdb with MiXCR from the multiplex PCR reads. There are about 600,000 distinct CDR3 sequences in the sample; roughly 16% occur only once, and roughly 3% lies in the top ten. Thyroid ultrasound and orbital computed tomography, with clinical symptoms and serum thyroxine and TRAb, informed diagnoses.

The origin of this receptor is a woman in her thirties or forties with Graves' ophthalmopathy. The sequenced material came from blood. The V gene is TRBV7-9, the J gene TRBJ1-2, with 8 bases aligning to TRBD1. The CDR3 bases are TGTGCCAGCAGCCCCTCCCGGACAGGGCGTGATGGCTACACCTTC. Protein product: CASSPSRTGRDGYTF. The complete variable domain, with remaining parts taken from reference TRBV7-9 and TRBJ1-2, reads DTGVSQNPRHKITKRGQNVTFRCDPISEHNRLYWYRQTLGQGPEFLTYFQNEAQLEKSRLLSDRFSAERPKGSFSTLEIQRTEQGDSAMYLCASSPSRTGRDGYTFGSGTRLTVV.